One T cell receptor (beta chain) is described in this entry. No antigen is known for it. Germline CDR1 and CDR2: SGHAT and FQNNGV. V gave up 4 bases and J gave up 3 bases; unmatched junction bases: 17. CDR3 length: 18 residues. The sample belongs to a study of cytomegalovirus exposure and HLA in healthy donors. Study overall: A prior analysis found about 120 million unique TCR beta sequences from 150 million to 200 million T cells. Whole-study findings and limits: Cytomegalovirus association was listed for about 180 TCR beta chains.

Donors consisted of healthy bone marrow donors. PCR used 60 Vbeta primers and 13 Jbeta primers. Sequencing was performed with immunoSEQ multiplex PCR; in TCRdb, only in-frame clones are kept and a portion is missing. The sample has more than 140,000 clones, roughly four fifths seen once. The sample consisted of PBMCs. V gene TRBV11-2 combines with J gene TRBJ2-7; TRBD2 matches at 8 bases. The sequence was collected from a man between 18 and 35 years old in good health and CMV-seropositive. The CDR3 nucleotides are TGTGCCAGCAGCTCCACTCCCCCGCTAGCGGGCCTGCTCTACGAGCAGTACTTC. This sequence encodes CASSSTPPLAGLLYEQYF.